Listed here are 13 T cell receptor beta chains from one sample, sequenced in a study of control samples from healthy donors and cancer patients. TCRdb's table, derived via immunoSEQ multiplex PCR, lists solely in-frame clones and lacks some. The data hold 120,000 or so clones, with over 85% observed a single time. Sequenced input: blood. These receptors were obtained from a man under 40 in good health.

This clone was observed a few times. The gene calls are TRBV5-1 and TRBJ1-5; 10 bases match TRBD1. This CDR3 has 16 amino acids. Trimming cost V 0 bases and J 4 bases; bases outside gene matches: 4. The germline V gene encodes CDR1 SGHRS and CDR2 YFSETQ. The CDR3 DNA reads TGCGCCAGCAGCTTGGACCCGGGACAGGGGAATCAGCCCCAGCATTTT. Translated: CASSLDPGQGNQPQHF.

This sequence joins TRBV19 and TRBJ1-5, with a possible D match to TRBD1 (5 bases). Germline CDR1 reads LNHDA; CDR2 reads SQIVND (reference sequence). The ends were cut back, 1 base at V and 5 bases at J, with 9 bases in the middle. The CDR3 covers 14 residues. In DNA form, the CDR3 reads TGTGCCAGTAGTATAGTAGCGGGGGATCAGCCCCAGCATTTT. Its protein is CASSIVAGDQPQHF.

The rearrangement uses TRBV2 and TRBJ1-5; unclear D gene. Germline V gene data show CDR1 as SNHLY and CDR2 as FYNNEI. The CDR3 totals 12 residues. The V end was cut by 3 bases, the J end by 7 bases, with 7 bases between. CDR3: CASSEYPQPQHF. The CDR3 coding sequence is TGTGCCAGCAGTGAGTATCCGCAGCCCCAGCATTTT.

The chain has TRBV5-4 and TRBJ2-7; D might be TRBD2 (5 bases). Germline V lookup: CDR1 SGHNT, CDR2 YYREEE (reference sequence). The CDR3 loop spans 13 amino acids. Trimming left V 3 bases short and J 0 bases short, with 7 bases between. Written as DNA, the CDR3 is TGTGCCAGCAGCTCGGACTTCTCCTACGAGCAGTACTTC. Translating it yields CASSSDFSYEQYF.

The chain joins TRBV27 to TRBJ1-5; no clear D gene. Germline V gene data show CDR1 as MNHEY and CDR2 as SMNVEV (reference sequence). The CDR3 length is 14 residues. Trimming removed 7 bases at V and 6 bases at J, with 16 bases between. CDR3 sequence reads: CASKKSGVFQPQHF. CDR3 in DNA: TGTGCCAGCAAAAAATCGGGCGTTTTTCAGCCCCAGCATTTT.

CDR3 sequence: CASSDGRYYEQYF. DNA of the CDR3: TGTGCCAGCAGCGATGGGAGGTACTACGAGCAGTACTTC. The V call is TRBV7-8, the J call TRBJ2-7; D possibly corresponds to TRBD2 (6 bases). Trimming stripped 5 bases from V and 3 bases from J, with 11 bases between. Germline V gene data show CDR1 as SGHVS and CDR2 as FQNEAQ. CDR3 size: 13 residues.

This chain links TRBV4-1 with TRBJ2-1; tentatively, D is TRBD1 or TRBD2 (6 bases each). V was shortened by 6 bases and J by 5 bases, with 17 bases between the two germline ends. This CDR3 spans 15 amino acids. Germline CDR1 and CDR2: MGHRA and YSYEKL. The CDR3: CASRTGGRGDNEQFF. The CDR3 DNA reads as TGCGCCAGCAGAACTGGGGGGCGGGGTGACAATGAGCAGTTCTTC.

The CDR3 is CASTGAGAHYGYTF. In DNA form, the CDR3 reads TGTGCCAGCACGGGGGCGGGGGCCCACTATGGCTACACCTTC. This chain joins TRBV25-1 and TRBJ1-2, with D possibly TRBD1 on 6 matching bases. This CDR3 has 14 residues. Germline V gene lookup returns CDR1 MGHDK and CDR2 SYGVNS. The germline V and J ends were trimmed by 7 bases and 3 bases, with 15 bases remaining between them.

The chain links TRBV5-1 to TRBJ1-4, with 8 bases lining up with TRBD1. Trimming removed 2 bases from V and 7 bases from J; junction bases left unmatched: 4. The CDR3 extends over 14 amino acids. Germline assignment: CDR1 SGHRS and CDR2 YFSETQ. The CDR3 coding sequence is TGCGCCAGCAGCTTCCGAGGGACAGGTGAAAAACTGTTTTTT. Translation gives CASSFRGTGEKLFF.

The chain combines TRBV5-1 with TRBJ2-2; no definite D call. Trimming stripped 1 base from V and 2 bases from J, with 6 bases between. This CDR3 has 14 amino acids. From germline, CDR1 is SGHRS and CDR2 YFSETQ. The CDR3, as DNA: TGCGCCAGCAGCTTGTACGGAAACACCGGGGAGCTGTTTTTT. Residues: CASSLYGNTGELFF.

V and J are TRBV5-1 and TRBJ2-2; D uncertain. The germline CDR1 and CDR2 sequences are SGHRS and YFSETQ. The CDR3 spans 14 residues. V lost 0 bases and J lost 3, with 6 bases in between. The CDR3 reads CASSLGSHTGELFF. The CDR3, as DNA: TGCGCCAGCAGCTTGGGCAGTCACACCGGGGAGCTGTTTTTT.

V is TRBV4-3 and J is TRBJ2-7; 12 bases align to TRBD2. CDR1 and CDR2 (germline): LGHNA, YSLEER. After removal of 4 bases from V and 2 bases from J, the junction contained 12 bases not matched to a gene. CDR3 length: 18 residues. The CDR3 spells CASSRIRTSGAGPYEQYF. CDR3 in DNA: TGCGCCAGCAGCCGGATAAGGACTAGCGGGGCCGGGCCCTACGAGCAGTACTTC.

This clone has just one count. The DNA for the CDR3 is TGTGCCAGTAGTATCTCGGACAGCTCCTACGAGCAGTACTTC. Translated: CASSISDSSYEQYF. This chain uses TRBV19 with TRBJ2-7; D is possibly TRBD1 (6 bases). Germline V CDR1 and CDR2: LNHDA, SQIVND (reference sequence). The CDR3 sequence is 14 residues long. V was clipped by 3 bases and J by 0 bases, with 9 bases between them.